Below, 31 T cell receptor beta chains from the same sample are listed, as sequenced in a study of blood T cells in healthy people across ages. Using a J-beta primer mix together with a sample-barcoded 5' primer, a second PCR was run for about 7 to 12 cycles. Via MiXCR, TCRdb re-called the 5' RACE reads, giving one row per CDR3 protein. This table has 1.5 million to 2 million distinct CDR3 sequences, less than 50% appearing once. The specimen was blood. Source of these receptors: a woman in her thirties or forties in good health.

The chain recombines TRBV20-1 with TRBJ2-5, with D hard to call. The germline V gene has CDR1 DFQATT and CDR2 SNEGSKA (reference sequence). Deletions cut 5 bases from V and 0 bases from J, with 25 bases between. The CDR3 totals 18 residues. The CDR3 coding sequence is TGCAGTGCTGTCCCTCGTCGTCGGGCCAGCGTGTACCAAGAGACCCAGTACTTC. Its translation is CSAVPRRRASVYQETQYF.

The chain combines TRBV6-2 or TRBV6-3 with TRBJ2-7; TRBD1 might be the D (6 bases). The V gene lost 0 bases and the J gene lost 0 bases, with 12 bases spanning the gap. The CDR3 spans 16 residues. Germline loops: CDR1 MNHEY, CDR2 SVGEGT. The CDR3 DNA follows: TGTGCCAGCAGTTACTCGAAAGGGGGTAGCTCCTACGAGCAGTACTTC. Translating gives CASSYSKGGSSYEQYF.

Details on this clonotype: One end of the junction fails to match germline, which may point to a read error. The chain combines TRBV6-5 with TRBJ2-2, with 10 positions matching TRBD1. The CDR3 sequence is 16 residues long. Germline CDR1 MNHEY, CDR2 SVGAGI. CDR3 in DNA: TGCGCCAGCGGGGGACAGGGGACCTCGGTTTTCGGGGAGCTGTTTTTT. Protein product: CASGGQGTSVFGELFF.

This sequence joins TRBV7-2 and TRBJ2-1, with 14 bases identical to TRBD2. V shed 2 bases and J 10 bases; nucleotides not matched to a gene: 7. Germline V gene sequence: CDR1 SGHTA, CDR2 FQGNSA. The CDR3 totals 16 residues. The CDR3 sequence: CASSLPGLAGGGEQFF. CDR3 bases: TGTGCCAGCAGCTTACCTGGACTAGCGGGGGGCGGGGAGCAGTTCTTC.

J is TRBJ1-1 and V is TRBV5-1; D unclear. The CDR3 is 15 residues long. The germline CDR1 and CDR2 sequences are SGHRS and YFSETQ. V lost 3 bases, J lost 4 bases, and 16 bases lay in between. CDR3 region: CASSSVGFWATEAFF. CDR3 in DNA: TGCGCCAGCAGCTCAGTGGGGTTTTGGGCCACTGAAGCTTTCTTT.

The CDR3 spells CSVEDVSPYSYNEQYF. The CDR3 region has the DNA TGCAGCGTTGAAGATGTCAGTCCGTACTCCTACAATGAGCAGTACTTC. The rearrangement uses TRBV29-1 and TRBJ2-1, with D hard to call. The J call is in doubt because the DNA end fits TRBJ2-7 better. The CDR3 length is 16 residues. Looked up from germline, CDR1 is SQVTM and CDR2 is ANQGSEA.

The chain carries TRBV19 and TRBJ2-5; TRBD1 might be the D (5 bases). Trimming removed 1 base from V and 4 bases from J, with 13 bases in between. This CDR3 has 15 amino acids. Germline V gives CDR1 LNHDA, CDR2 SQIVND (reference sequence). The CDR3 bases are TGTGCCAGTAGTATAGTGGCAGGGATCGGAGAGACCCAGTACTTC. Translating it yields CASSIVAGIGETQYF.

The chain employs TRBV20-1 and TRBJ2-7; D ambiguous. TRBJ2-5 explains the end of the DNA better; the J call may be wrong. Germline loops: CDR1 DFQATT, CDR2 SNEGSKA (reference sequence). The CDR3 has 14 amino acids. For the CDR3, the DNA is TGCAGTGCTAGAGATGGTATGGGCTACGGGACCCAGTACTTC. Protein sequence: CSARDGMGYGTQYF.

The chain joins TRBV12-3 or TRBV12-4 to TRBJ2-1, with 10 bases that match TRBD1. The CDR3 spans 16 residues. Unmatched junction bases numbered 9, after V lost 3 bases and J lost 7 bases. The CDR3: CASSFGGTGVLNEQFF. CDR3 bases: TGTGCCAGCAGTTTTGGTGGGACAGGGGTACTGAATGAGCAGTTCTTC.

This clonotype came up once. The V gene is TRBV7-8, the J gene TRBJ1-2; D not certain. The CDR3 runs 16 residues. The germline V gene has CDR1 SGHVS and CDR2 FQNEAQ. Deletions cut 7 bases from V and 0 bases from J, with 18 bases between. CDR3 residues: CASIIGEAGANYGYTF. The DNA of the CDR3 is TGTGCCAGCATAATTGGCGAGGCCGGGGCTAACTATGGCTACACCTTC.

This clonotype was seen a handful of times. V and J are TRBV7-8 and TRBJ2-1; D not resolved. The CDR3 extends over 13 amino acids. V dropped 4 bases and J dropped 3 bases, with 7 bases sitting between them. Germline CDR1 is SGHVS and CDR2 is FQNEAQ. The CDR3 region has the DNA TGTGCCAGCAGCTCCCAAAGCTACAATGAGCAGTTCTTC. The encoded protein is CASSSQSYNEQFF.

The chain combines TRBV7-2 with TRBJ2-3; D could derive from TRBD1 or TRBD2 (6 bases each). CDR3 size: 16 residues. The germline CDR1 and CDR2 sequences are SGHTA and FQGNSA. Trimming took off 1 base at V and 5 bases at J, with 16 bases between the two ends. The chain's CDR3 is CASSLVGGRNGDTQYF. In DNA, the CDR3 is TGTGCCAGCAGCTTAGTGGGGGGCAGGAATGGAGATACGCAGTATTTT.

The J gene is TRBJ1-5, the V gene TRBV12-3 or TRBV12-4; no firm D call. The CDR3 is 12 amino acids. Trimming took 9 bases from V and 6 from J, leaving 12 bases between them. CDR3 nucleotide sequence: TGTGCCAGTCAGCTAAGGAGTCAGCCCCAGCATTTT. This sequence encodes CASQLRSQPQHF.

The chain uses TRBV20-1 and TRBJ2-1; 7 bases match TRBD1. Unmatched junction bases numbered 6, after V lost 3 bases and J lost 7 bases. CDR1 is DFQATT, CDR2 SNEGSKA, per germline (reference sequence). The CDR3 spans 13 residues. CDR3 bases: TGCAGTGCTAGGGTAGGGGGCGGGAATGAGCAGTTCTTC. Amino acids: CSARVGGGNEQFF.

The genes are TRBV3-1 and TRBJ1-2, with TRBD1 matching 7 bases. The CDR3 is made up of 18 amino acids. Unmatched junction bases numbered 20, after V lost 5 bases and J lost 5 bases. Germline assignment: CDR1 LGHDT and CDR2 YNNKEL (reference sequence). The CDR3 bases are TGTGCCAGCAGCGGGTGGGGGACAGACTCCTCCTTCACTTATGGCTACACCTTC. Translated, it gives CASSGWGTDSSFTYGYTF.

The chain recombines TRBV7-2 with TRBJ1-1, with D uncertain. Trimming took off 4 bases at V and 9 bases at J, with 15 bases between the two ends. The CDR3 has 13 amino acids. Germline V gene lookup returns CDR1 SGHTA and CDR2 FQGNSA. CDR3 sequence (DNA): TGTGCCAGCAGCTCCTGGACCGAGTCCCAAGCTTTCTTT. Its translation: CASSSWTESQAFF.

The rearrangement joins TRBV4-1 to TRBJ1-2; D might be TRBD1 (6 bases). The CDR3 runs to 16 residues. Trimming cost V 0 bases and J 7 bases, with 18 bases left between them. The germline gives CDR1 MGHRA, CDR2 YSYEKL. CDR3 residues: CASSQEWAGVESGYTF. As DNA, the CDR3 is TGCGCCAGCAGCCAAGAATGGGCAGGGGTAGAAAGTGGCTACACCTTC.

The chain has TRBV25-1 and TRBJ1-1; perhaps TRBD1 as D (5 bases). The CDR3 loop spans 13 amino acids. Germline CDR1 reads MGHDK; CDR2 reads SYGVNS. Trimming stripped 6 bases from V and 1 base from J, with 9 bases between. This CDR3 reads CASRATENTEAFF. CDR3 nucleotides: TGTGCCAGCAGAGCGACAGAGAACACTGAAGCTTTCTTT.

This clonotype appeared once. The chain is built from TRBV7-2 and TRBJ1-2; D may be TRBD1 (5 bases). CDR1 is SGHTA and CDR2 is FQGNSA in the germline V gene. V gave up 5 bases and J gave up 2 bases, with 15 bases separating them. The CDR3 runs 15 residues. CDR3 sequence reads: CASSRDRRTNYGYTF. In DNA, the CDR3 is TGTGCCAGCAGCCGCGACAGAAGAACGAACTATGGCTACACCTTC. The whole variable domain, remainder taken from reference TRBV7-2 and TRBJ1-2, is GAGVSQSPSNKVTEKGKDVELRCDPISGHTALYWYRQSLGQGLEFLIYFQGNSAPDKSGLPSDRFSAERTGGSVSTLTIQRTQQEDSAVYLCASSRDRRTNYGYTFGSGTRLTVV.

The chain has TRBV6-2 or TRBV6-3 and TRBJ2-4; D is unclear. The J call may be mistaken, given a closer DNA end match to TRBJ2-5. The CDR3 consists of 14 residues. The germline CDR1 and CDR2 sequences are MNHEY and SVGEGT. CDR3 sequence reads: CASSYSRIPGTQYF. The DNA for the CDR3 is TGTGCCAGCAGTTACAGCCGGATTCCCGGGACCCAGTACTTC.

The chain employs TRBV7-2 and TRBJ1-2, with 8 bases aligning to TRBD1. Germline-derived CDR1 and CDR2 are SGHTA and FQGNSA. V dropped 6 bases and J dropped 4; count of bases not matched to a gene: 7. The CDR3 consists of 14 residues. The CDR3 spells CASRFDRGPYGYTF. In DNA form, the CDR3 reads TGTGCCAGCAGATTCGACAGGGGTCCCTATGGCTACACCTTC.

The J gene is TRBJ1-5, the V gene TRBV4-1; 12 bases match TRBD1. The junction had 6 bases not matched to a gene; V was cut back by 0 bases and J by 6 bases. Germline loops: CDR1 MGHRA, CDR2 YSYEKL. The CDR3 runs to 17 residues. The CDR3 sequence is CASSQEGGTGGGQPQHF. CDR3 bases: TGCGCCAGCAGCCAAGAAGGTGGGACAGGGGGCGGTCAGCCCCAGCATTTT.

For this clonotype: At one end the junction does not follow the germline gene, possibly because of a read error. The chain couples TRBV29-1 to TRBJ1-2, with D possibly TRBD1 on 6 matching bases. The CDR3 is made up of 15 amino acids. In germline, CDR1 is SQVTM, CDR2 ANQGSEA. CDR3 sequence: CCVEGGTSNNYGYTF. For the CDR3, the DNA is TGCTGCGTTGAGGGAGGGACAAGTAATAACTATGGCTACACCTTC.

This clonotype was seen a handful of times. The rearrangement links TRBV7-2 to TRBJ1-2; TRBD1 agrees at 11 bases. The CDR3 is 15 amino acids. Germline V CDR1 and CDR2: SGHTA, FQGNSA. The V segment lost 8 bases and the J segment 8 bases; nucleotides outside the gene matches: 13. The CDR3 is CASGFRGQGAGGYTF. In DNA form, the CDR3 reads TGTGCCAGCGGTTTTAGAGGACAGGGGGCTGGCGGCTACACCTTC.

The chain employs TRBV28 and TRBJ1-2; D is uncertain. The length of the CDR3 is 12 residues. In germline, CDR1 is MDHEN, CDR2 SYDVKM. V lost 6 bases and J 6 bases, leaving 11 bases between the germline ends. CDR3 amino acids: CASSSFGDGYTF. CDR3 DNA sequence: TGTGCCAGCAGCTCATTTGGGGATGGCTACACCTTC.

V gene TRBV5-1 combines with J gene TRBJ2-2; D not resolved. The CDR3 extends over 13 amino acids. V shed 0 bases and J shed 2 bases, with 2 bases lying between them. Looked up from germline, CDR1 is SGHRS and CDR2 is YFSETQ. CDR3 region: CASSLGNTGELFF. CDR3 bases: TGCGCCAGCAGCTTGGGCAACACCGGGGAGCTGTTTTTT.

The chain has TRBV6-5 and TRBJ2-7, with TRBD1 identical over 9 bases. Unmatched junction bases numbered 9, after V lost 6 bases and J lost 0 bases. This CDR3 is 16 amino acids long. The germline gives CDR1 MNHEY, CDR2 SVGAGI. CDR3 amino acids: CASRYEGTGFSYEQYF. The CDR3 DNA sequence: TGTGCCAGCAGATACGAGGGGACAGGGTTCTCCTACGAGCAGTACTTC.

The chain's CDR3 is CASSQDQGQRSYEQYF. The CDR3 DNA follows: TGTGCCAGCAGCCAAGATCAGGGACAGCGATCCTACGAGCAGTACTTC. The chain is built from TRBV14 and TRBJ2-7; 7 bases are shared with TRBD1. CDR3 length equals 16 residues. Losses at the gene ends were 0 bases for V and 1 base for J; bases not matched to a gene: 6. The germline CDR1 and CDR2 sequences are SGHDN and FVKESK. The complete variable domain, with remaining parts taken from reference TRBV14 and TRBJ2-7, reads EAGVTQFPSHSVIEKGQTVTLRCDPISGHDNLYWYRRVMGKEIKFLLHFVKESKQDESGMPNNRFLAERTGGTYSTLKVQPAELEDSGVYFCASSQDQGQRSYEQYFGPGTRLTVT.

The rearrangement links TRBV7-8 to TRBJ2-7, with TRBD1 matching 10 bases. The CDR3 sequence is 16 residues long. Germline V CDR1 and CDR2: SGHVS, FQNEAQ. The V segment lost 5 bases and the J segment 1 base; nucleotides outside the gene matches: 8. In DNA form, the CDR3 reads TGTGCCAGCAGCCCAAGGACAGGGGGGGAATCCTACGAGCAGTACTTC. It yields the protein CASSPRTGGESYEQYF.

The V and J genes are TRBV7-2 and TRBJ2-5; 8 bases are shared with TRBD1. Germline assignment: CDR1 SGHTA and CDR2 FQGNSA. V lost 5 bases to trimming and J lost 6 bases; unmatched junction nucleotides: 8. This CDR3 is built from 14 residues. The DNA for the CDR3 is TGTGCCAGCAGCGTAGACAGGGGCAGACAGACCCAGTACTTC. Protein product: CASSVDRGRQTQYF.

The J gene is TRBJ1-2, the V gene TRBV6-1, with 7 nucleotides matching TRBD1. Looked up from germline, CDR1 is MNHNS and CDR2 is SASEGT. J gave up 4 bases and V 6 bases, and 8 bases lay outside the gene matches. The CDR3 runs to 14 residues. This chain's CDR3 is CASRVTGDAYGYTF. CDR3 bases: TGTGCCAGCAGAGTAACAGGGGACGCCTATGGCTACACCTTC.